Sequencing of this TCR beta chain was carried out in a study of blood T cell repertoires in COVID-19. The wider study: Some COVID-19 samples were acute and others convalescent; all came from the United States, Italy and Spain. PBMCs, B-cell-depleted T cells, or T cells were the source of the cDNA or gDNA that made up the material.

In its sample, this clone was seen a few times. Authors' methods: Estimates of nucleated cell counts were drawn from the amplification of reference gene primers. Clones were read by immunoSEQ multiplex PCR, and TCRdb kept only the in-frame ones, dropping some. That table furnishes V, J and clone size, whereas the DNA furnished D and trimming. In the table there are under 350,000 clones, roughly 90% of which are singletons. This CDR3 is 18 amino acids long. Trimming pared 8 bases from V and 0 bases from J, leaving 23 bases between. Germline V gives CDR1 MGHRA, CDR2 YSYEKL. The sequence derives from a man over 45 with acute or convalescent COVID-19. Sequencing was done on a sample of peripheral blood. The genes are TRBV4-1 and TRBJ2-1, with D possibly TRBD2 on 5 matching bases. CDR3 in amino acids: CASCDGRAGLSSYNEQFF. CDR3 in DNA: TGCGCCAGCTGCGACGGGCGGGCGGGCCTGAGCTCCTACAATGAGCAGTTCTTC.